A single sample is the source of the 3 T cell receptor beta chains below, sequenced in a study of cytomegalovirus exposure and HLA in healthy donors. Researchers ran the PCR with 60 Vbeta and 13 Jbeta primers. Some clones are missing from TCRdb's copy, which holds only in-frame ones; the method was immunoSEQ multiplex PCR. The data show under 200,000 clones, 60% to 85% seen once. The sample taken for sequencing was PBMCs. These receptors came from a man in his forties or fifties in good health and CMV-seronegative.

The chain employs TRBV7-9 and TRBJ2-3; no clear D gene. Trimming left V 2 bases short and J 4 bases short, with 16 bases between. The CDR3 spans 16 residues. Per the germline V gene, CDR1 is SEHNR and CDR2 is FQNEAQ (reference sequence). CDR3 sequence: CASSLRSRASADTQYF. The CDR3 nucleotides are TGTGCCAGCAGCTTACGGTCTAGAGCGTCCGCAGATACGCAGTATTTT.

The chain joins TRBV7-3 to TRBJ2-2, with D perhaps matching TRBD2 (5 bases). Per the germline V gene, CDR1 is SGHTA and CDR2 is FQGTGA. This CDR3 comprises 15 residues. V shed 4 bases and J shed 2 bases, with 11 bases lying between them. For the CDR3, the DNA is TGTGCCAGCAGCTCACACCGGGAAAACACCGGGGAGCTGTTTTTT. It encodes CASSSHRENTGELFF.

The chain is built from TRBV4-3 and TRBJ2-7; 9 bases line up with TRBD2. Germline CDR1 reads LGHNA; CDR2 reads YSLEER. The CDR3 contains 17 residues. Trimming removed 1 base from V and 1 base from J; junction bases left unmatched: 8. The CDR3 DNA sequence: TGCGCCAGCAGCCAAGCTCTCCTAGCGGGGAGTTCCTACGAGCAGTACTTC. As protein: CASSQALLAGSSYEQYF.